This T cell receptor (beta chain) was captured by sequencing in a study of shared clonotypes between healthy human individuals. Donors were Caucasian adults residing in Nashville, Tennessee, USA. Each subset's genomic DNA was split evenly across several immunoSEQ plates. In the sorted-subset replicate PCRs, 200 ng DNA, 29,000 or so T cell genomes, was used. Libraries were prepared by immunoSEQ multiplex PCR; TCRdb keeps only in-frame clonotypes and omits some of them. The sample holds under 550,000 clones; 90% to 96% are singletons and the top ten take approximately 0.06%. Looked up from germline, CDR1 is KGHSH and CDR2 is LQKENI. This CDR3 has 16 amino acids. Trimming removed 1 base from V and 0 bases from J, with 12 bases in between.

The chain recombines TRBV18 with TRBJ1-1, with a tentative D call TRBD1 (5 bases). The clonotype was recovered from a woman aged 25 to 39 in good health. Sequencing was carried out using naive CD4+ T cells sorted from blood. The subset denotes: CD45RA+ positively selected. CDR3 nucleotides: TGTGCCAGCTCACCACGGGGGGACTTAATGAACACTGAAGCTTTCTTT. This gives the protein CASSPRGDLMNTEAFF.